This T cell receptor beta chain was identified in a study of shared clonotypes between healthy human individuals. Trimming pared 3 bases from V and 6 bases from J, leaving 9 bases between. Germline V lookup: CDR1 SEHNR, CDR2 FQNEAQ (reference sequence). This CDR3 has 12 amino acids. Sequencing was performed with immunoSEQ multiplex PCR; in TCRdb, only in-frame clones are kept and a portion is missing. Of about 1.5 million clones in the sample, over 95% were seen once. The J gene is TRBJ2-7, the V gene TRBV7-9, with D tentatively TRBD1 or TRBD2 (5 bases each). The receptor comes from a man in his thirties or forties in good health. The source material was naive CD4+ T cells sorted from blood. Subset: CD45RA+ positively selected. The CDR3 sequence: CASSFGGSEQYF. In DNA form, the CDR3 reads TGTGCCAGCAGCTTTGGGGGAAGCGAGCAGTACTTC.